The present T cell receptor beta chain was sequenced within a study of regulatory T cells in long-lasting Graves disease. Study-wide points: The study found persistent patients shared more public clonotypes (roughly 2,800) than new patients (just over 950). Persistent disease preferred TRBV28, TRBJ1-2 and TRBJ2-5; new disease, TRBV20-1 and TRBJ2-1. Persistent Graves' patients possessed reduced TCR diversity relative to recently diagnosed ones.

In building TCR beta libraries, iRepertoire HTBI primers were used together with Arm-PCR of CDR3 regions. TCRdb itself ran the multiplex PCR reads through MiXCR, one entry per CDR3 protein. The sample lists roughly 470,000 distinct CDR3 sequences, less than 25% occurring once. The sample holds a few counts of this clonotype. Its antigen is still unknown. Stated time point: persistent/refractory GD, antithyroid drugs over 5 years with positive TRAb. After RNA was extracted from PBMCs, the TCR library was made from it. An endocrinology department in Xi'an, China, supplied the patients. The V segment lost 6 bases and the J segment 6 bases; nucleotides outside the gene matches: 3. CDR3 size: 13 residues. Germline V gives CDR1 MNHNS, CDR2 SASEGT.

This specimen consisted of peripheral blood mononuclear cells (PBMCs), obtained when the disease was refractory, from a patient treated with antithyroid drugs. This sequence originates from a female donor with Graves disease. The chain has TRBV6-1 and TRBJ2-2; 8 bases align to TRBD2. The CDR3 DNA is TGTGCCAGCAGCCCACTAGCGGCCGGGGAGCTGTTTTTT. Translation gives CASSPLAAGELFF.